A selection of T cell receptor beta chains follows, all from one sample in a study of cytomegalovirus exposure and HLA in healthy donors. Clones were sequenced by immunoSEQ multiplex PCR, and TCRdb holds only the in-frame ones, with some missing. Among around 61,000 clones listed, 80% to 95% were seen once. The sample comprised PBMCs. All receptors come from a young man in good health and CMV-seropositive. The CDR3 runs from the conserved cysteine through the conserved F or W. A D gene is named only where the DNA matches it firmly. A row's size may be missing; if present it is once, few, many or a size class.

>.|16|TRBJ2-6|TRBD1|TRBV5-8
TGTGCCAGCAGCGGGAACAGGGGAGCTGGGGCCAACGTCCTGACTTTC
CASSGNRGAGANVLTF
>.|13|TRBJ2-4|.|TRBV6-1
TGTGCCAGCAGTGATATAGCCAAAAACATTCAGTACTTC
CASSDIAKNIQYF
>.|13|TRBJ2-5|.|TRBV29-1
TGCAGCGTTGAGGCAGGGGTCGAAGAGACCCAGTACTTC
CSVEAGVEETQYF
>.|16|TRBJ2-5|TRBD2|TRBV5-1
TGCGCCAGCAGCTTGGCGGGAGGGCCCCGGGGAGAGACCCAGTACTTC
CASSLAGGPRGETQYF
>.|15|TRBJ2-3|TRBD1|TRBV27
TGTGCCAGCAGTTCAGGACAGGGGGGCTCAGATACGCAGTATTTT
CASSSGQGGSDTQYF
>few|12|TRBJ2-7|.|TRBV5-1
TGCGCCAGCAGCGGGGAGGCCTACGAGCAGTACTTC
CASSGEAYEQYF
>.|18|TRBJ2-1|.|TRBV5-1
TGCGCCAGCAGCTTGGGGGGGGTGGGATCGGTCTCCTACAATGAGCAGTTCTTC
CASSLGGVGSVSYNEQFF
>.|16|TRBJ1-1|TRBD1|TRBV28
TGTGCCAGCAGTGGCACAGGGGCGCCAATGAACACTGAAGCTTTCTTT
CASSGTGAPMNTEAFF
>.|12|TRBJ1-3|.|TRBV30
TGTGCCGTACGGGACTCTGGAAACACCATATATTTT
CAVRDSGNTIYF
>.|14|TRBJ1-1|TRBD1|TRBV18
TGTGCCAGCTCCCCCACTACAGGGGGCACTGAAGCTTTCTTT
CASSPTTGGTEAFF
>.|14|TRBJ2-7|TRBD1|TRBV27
TGTGCCAGCGGAGCCGGGACAGGCTCCTACGAGCAGTACTTC
CASGAGTGSYEQYF
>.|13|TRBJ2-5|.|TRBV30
TGTGCCTGGAGTCTTCAGGGATGGGAGACCCAGTACTTC
CAWSLQGWETQYF
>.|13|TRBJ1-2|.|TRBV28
TGTGCCAGCAGTTTCCAGACAGTCTATGGCTACACCTTC
CASSFQTVYGYTF
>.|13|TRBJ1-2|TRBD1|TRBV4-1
TGCGCCAGCAGCCAAGCAGGGGGCAATGGCTACACCTTC
CASSQAGGNGYTF
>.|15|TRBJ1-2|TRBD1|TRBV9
TGTGCCAGCAGCGTAGAGGCAGGGGGTTCGAGGGGCTACACCTTC
CASSVEAGGSRGYTF
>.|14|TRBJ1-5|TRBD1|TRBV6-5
TGTGCCAGCGGAAACAGGGGAGACAATCAGCCCCAGCATTTT
CASGNRGDNQPQHF
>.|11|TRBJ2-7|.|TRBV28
TGTGCCAGCAGTTTCGCCGGCGAGCAGTACTTC
CASSFAGEQYF
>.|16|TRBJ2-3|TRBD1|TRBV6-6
TGTGCCAGCAGTTACGGGACAGGGGTTGTCACAGATACGCAGTATTTT
CASSYGTGVVTDTQYF
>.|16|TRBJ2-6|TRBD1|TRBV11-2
TGTGCCAGCAGCGCAACAGGGGGCGCTGGGGCCAACGTCCTGACTTTC
CASSATGGAGANVLTF
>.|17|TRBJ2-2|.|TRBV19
TGTGCCAGTACCCCTTTAGGACAAAAATCTGCCACCGGGGAGCTGTTTTTT
CASTPLGQKSATGELFF
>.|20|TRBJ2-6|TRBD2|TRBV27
TGTGCCAGCAGTTCCGAATCGATCTCTCCGCTCTTCGGGGGGTCCAACGTCCTGACTTTC
CASSSESISPLFGGSNVLTF
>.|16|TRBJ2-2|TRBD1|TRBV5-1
TGCGCCAGCAGCTTGATGCAGGGGGCTGTAACCGGGGAGCTGTTTTTT
CASSLMQGAVTGELFF
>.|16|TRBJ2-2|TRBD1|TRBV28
TGTGCCAGCAGTACCTCACAGGGGTCGCCCACCGGGGAGCTGTTTTTT
CASSTSQGSPTGELFF
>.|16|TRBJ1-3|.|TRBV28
TGTGCCAGCAGTTTGGTGGCAGGGGCGGCTGGAAACACCATATATTTT
CASSLVAGAAGNTIYF
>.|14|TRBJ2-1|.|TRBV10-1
TGCGCCAGCAGTGAGTCTGGGACATGGGATGAGCAGTTCTTC
CASSESGTWDEQFF
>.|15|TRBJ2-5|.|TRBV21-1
TGTGCCAGCAGCATACCATCAGCGGAGAAGGAGACCCAGTACTTC
CASSIPSAEKETQYF
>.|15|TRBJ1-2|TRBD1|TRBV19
TGTGCCAGTAGTCCGGGACAGAACAACTTCTATGGCTACACCTTC
CASSPGQNNFYGYTF
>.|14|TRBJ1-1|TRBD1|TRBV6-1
TGTGCCAGCCAAATCACAGGGGCTAACACTGAAGCTTTCTTT
CASQITGANTEAFF
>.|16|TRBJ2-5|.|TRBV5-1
TGCGCCAGCAGCTTGGCCTACCGGGGGGCTAGGGAGACCCAGTACTTC
CASSLAYRGARETQYF